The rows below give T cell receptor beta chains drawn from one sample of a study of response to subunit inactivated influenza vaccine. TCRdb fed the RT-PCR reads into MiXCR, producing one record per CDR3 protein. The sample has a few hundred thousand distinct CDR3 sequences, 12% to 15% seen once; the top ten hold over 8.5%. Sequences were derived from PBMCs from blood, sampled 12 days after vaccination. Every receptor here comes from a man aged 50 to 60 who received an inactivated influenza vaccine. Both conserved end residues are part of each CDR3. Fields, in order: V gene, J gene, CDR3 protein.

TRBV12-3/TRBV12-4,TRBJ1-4,CASSPKTGLNEKLFF
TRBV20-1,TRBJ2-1,CSASPSGRASYNEQFF
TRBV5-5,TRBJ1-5,CASSPRYTQPQHF
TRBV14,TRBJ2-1,CASSPETLAYYNEQFF
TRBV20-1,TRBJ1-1,CSATTGDTEAFF
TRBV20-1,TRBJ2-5,CSASGRGLRETQYF
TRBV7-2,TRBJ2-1,CASSLEGTSGRYEQFF
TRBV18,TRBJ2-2,CASSTGLAGRNTGELFF
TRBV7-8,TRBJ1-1,CASSYRDSNTEAFF
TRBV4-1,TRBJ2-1,CASSQEHGGEQFF
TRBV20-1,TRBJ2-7,CSARLGGHRYEQYF
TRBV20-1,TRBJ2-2,CSARGRGGRNTGELFF
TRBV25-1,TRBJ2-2,CASSPKRQSRELFF
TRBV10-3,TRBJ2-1,CAISGGQGRNEQFF
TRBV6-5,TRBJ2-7,CASSYLTGYGIHEQYF
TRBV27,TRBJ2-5,CASSRAQGQETQYF
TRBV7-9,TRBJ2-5,CASRSSGTETQYF
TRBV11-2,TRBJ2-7,CASSSPPDRGLYEQYF
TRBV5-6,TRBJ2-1,CASSLGQGLYNEQFF
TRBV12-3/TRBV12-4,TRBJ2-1,CASSFPGLADNEQFF
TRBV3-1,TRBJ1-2,CASSLSGENYGYTF
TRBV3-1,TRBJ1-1,CASSTTGTEAFF
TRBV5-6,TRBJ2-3,CASSLYAGTGNTDTQYF
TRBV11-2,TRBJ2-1,CASSSLKGGINEQFF
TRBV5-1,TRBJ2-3,CASQRASGPTDTQYF
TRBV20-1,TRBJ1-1,CSAPTTLNTEAFF
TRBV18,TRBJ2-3,CASSDRPDTQYF
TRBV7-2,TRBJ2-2,CASSSGQTLNTGELFF
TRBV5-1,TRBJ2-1,CASSVGTSRANEQFF
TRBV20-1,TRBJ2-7,CSARGRREQYF
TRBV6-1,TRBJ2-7,CASSPQTGFREQYF
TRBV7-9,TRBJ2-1,CASSSDRGPYNEQFF
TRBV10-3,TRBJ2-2,CAIRPHRGQDTGELFF
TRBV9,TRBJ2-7,CASSVHPGTWPYF
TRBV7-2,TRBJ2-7,CASSFGRYYEQYF
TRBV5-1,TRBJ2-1,CASSRRDRDLDEQFF
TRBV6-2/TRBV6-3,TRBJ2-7,CASSYSVTSGSYEQYF
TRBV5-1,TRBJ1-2,CASSPDRGSGGYTF
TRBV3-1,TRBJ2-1,CASSPSAVGSQFF
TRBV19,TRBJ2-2,CATRLAPNTGELFF
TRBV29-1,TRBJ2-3,CSVRLAGTDTQYF
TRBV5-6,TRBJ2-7,CASSLVSEQYF
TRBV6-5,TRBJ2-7,CASSYSMPGLAGARNEQYF
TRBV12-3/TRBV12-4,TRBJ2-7,CASSYEGAHEQYF
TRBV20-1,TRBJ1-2,CSASPGFDGGGYTF
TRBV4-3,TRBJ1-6,CASSQDGRFNSPLHF
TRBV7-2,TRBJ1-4,CASSVTGATNEKLFF
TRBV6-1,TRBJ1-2,CASPLRQCGYGYTF
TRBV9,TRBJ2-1,CASSEETAGNEQFF
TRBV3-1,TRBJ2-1,CASRLTSGRAYNEQFF
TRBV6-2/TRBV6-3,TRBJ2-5,CASRTDRVQETQYF
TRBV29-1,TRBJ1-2,CSVEWLRTGSIYGYTF
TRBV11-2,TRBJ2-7,CASSLEASGQNEQYF
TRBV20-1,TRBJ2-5,CSARVAGGLETQYF
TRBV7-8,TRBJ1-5,CASSIGTGFSNQPQHF
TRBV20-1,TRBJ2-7,CSAQGTSGSYEQYF